These 29 T cell receptor beta chains were all obtained from the same sample, sequenced in a study of identical twins. MiXCR was run by TCRdb on the 5' RACE reads, yielding one entry per CDR3 protein. The sample contains around 550,000 distinct CDR3 sequences, 12% to 15% of which appear only once. These data were also reused for a study on yellow fever vaccine responses in identical twins.

Sequenced input: CD4+ T cells sorted from blood. The source of these receptors is a woman between 18 and 30 years old in good health.

The sample holds many counts of this clonotype. The gene calls are TRBV12-3 or TRBV12-4 and TRBJ2-1; 8 nucleotides match TRBD1. The CDR3 is 15 residues long. V lost 5 bases to trimming and J lost 1 base; unmatched junction nucleotides: 4. CDR3 residues: CASSDTGGSYNEQFF. The DNA of the CDR3 is TGTGCCAGCAGTGATACAGGGGGATCCTACAATGAGCAGTTCTTC.

As concerns this clonotype: The junction departs from the called germline gene at one end, perhaps through a read error. The rearrangement links TRBV3-1 to TRBJ2-5; 10 nucleotides agree with TRBD1. This CDR3 is 16 amino acids long. Germline CDR1 and CDR2: LGHDT and YNNKEL (reference sequence). DNA of the CDR3: TGTGCCAGCAGCCATACCGGGACAGGGGACCAGGAGACCCAGTACTTC. The encoded protein is CASSHTGTGDQETQYF.

This clonotype was counted a few times. V usage is TRBV25-1 and J usage is TRBJ1-2; D is perhaps TRBD1 (6 bases). Trimming took off 2 bases at V and 8 bases at J, with 18 bases between the two ends. CDR3 length equals 15 residues. The germline gives CDR1 MGHDK, CDR2 SYGVNS. CDR3 loop: CASSEGFGDQGGYTF. In DNA, the CDR3 is TGTGCCAGCAGTGAAGGGTTCGGGGACCAGGGGGGCTACACCTTC.

The rearrangement joins TRBV10-2 to TRBJ2-1; 9 positions agree with TRBD1. V lost 6 bases to trimming and J lost 6 bases; unmatched junction nucleotides: 9. This CDR3 has 15 amino acids. CDR1 and CDR2 (germline): WSHSY, SAAADI. CDR3 amino acids: CASSASGTGTNEQFF. As DNA, the CDR3 is TGCGCCAGCAGCGCATCCGGGACAGGGACCAATGAGCAGTTCTTC.

This clonotype was counted only a few times. The chain is built from TRBV7-9 and TRBJ2-7; D tentatively reads TRBD1 or TRBD2 (5 bases each). Germline V gives CDR1 SEHNR, CDR2 FQNEAQ (reference sequence). This CDR3 has 14 amino acids. Deletions cut 1 base from V and 0 bases from J, with 7 bases between. In DNA form, the CDR3 reads TGTGCCAGCAGCTTAGAGGGGACCTCCTACGAGCAGTACTTC. Translating gives CASSLEGTSYEQYF.

The chain uses TRBV14 and TRBJ2-3, with 13 positions matching TRBD2. CDR3 length: 18 residues. In germline, CDR1 is SGHDN, CDR2 FVKESK. V shed 1 base, J shed 2 bases, and the junction held 6 bases outside the gene matches. As DNA, the CDR3 is TGTGCCAGCAGCCAAGGGAGGACTAGCGGGAGTGTCACAGATACGCAGTATTTT. Residues: CASSQGRTSGSVTDTQYF.

This clonotype has a count of ten or more. The CDR3 DNA sequence: TGTGCCACGGGGCAGGGAAACACTGAAGCTTTCTTT. Its protein is CATGQGNTEAFF. This rearrangement joins TRBV12-3 or TRBV12-4 to TRBJ1-1; a possible D gene is TRBD1 (5 bases). The length of the CDR3 is 12 residues. Trimming pared 10 bases from V and 2 bases from J, leaving 11 bases between.

The chain combines TRBV12-3 or TRBV12-4 with TRBJ2-6; the D is unclear. CDR3 length equals 15 residues. V was shortened by 1 base and J by 6 bases, with 10 bases between the two germline ends. CDR3 sequence: CASSLEPSMANVLTF. As DNA, the CDR3 is TGTGCCAGCAGTTTAGAACCATCCATGGCCAACGTCCTGACTTTC.

The rearrangement links TRBV29-1 to TRBJ2-1; TRBD2 agrees at 9 bases. CDR1 SQVTM and CDR2 ANQGSEA come from the germline V gene. The CDR3 is 14 amino acids. The junction had 5 bases not matched to a gene; V was cut back by 3 bases and J by 5 bases. The CDR3 here is CSVEASGTHNEQFF. For the CDR3, the DNA is TGCAGCGTTGAGGCTAGCGGGACCCACAATGAGCAGTTCTTC.

This clonotype showed up just a few times. The rearrangement uses TRBV5-6 and TRBJ2-1; 8 nucleotides align to TRBD1. V shed 5 bases and J 7 bases; nucleotides not matched to a gene: 14. This CDR3 comprises 16 residues. Germline-derived CDR1 and CDR2 are SGHDT and YYEEEE. The CDR3 DNA follows: TGTGCCAGCAGAGCGGCCGACAGGGGCGTGGGGAATGAGCAGTTCTTC. Protein product: CASRAADRGVGNEQFF.

This clonotype has at least ten counts. The chain combines TRBV12-3 or TRBV12-4 with TRBJ2-3; possibly TRBD2 for D (6 bases). The CDR3 is 14 amino acids. Trimming removed 5 bases from V and 6 bases from J, with 15 bases in between. This CDR3 reads CASSHRDSKDTQYF. DNA for the CDR3: TGTGCCAGCAGTCACCGGGACTCAAAGGATACGCAGTATTTT.

This clonotype was seen a handful of times. V gene TRBV10-3 combines with J gene TRBJ2-7; TRBD2 matches 8 bases. With V trimmed by 3 bases and J by 2 bases, 15 bases remained unmatched. In germline, CDR1 is ENHRY, CDR2 SYGVKD. The CDR3 spans 18 residues. This CDR3 is CAISDPDGRAVGAYEQYF. CDR3 DNA: TGTGCCATCAGTGACCCGGACGGGAGGGCTGTCGGAGCCTACGAGCAGTACTTC.

V is TRBV5-1 and J is TRBJ1-5; 7 nucleotides agree with TRBD1. Germline CDR1 reads SGHRS; CDR2 reads YFSETQ. The CDR3 is 15 residues long. J was trimmed by 2 bases and V by 1 base; bases with no gene match: 3. CDR3 sequence (DNA): TGCGCCAGCAGCTTGACCGGACAGGGCAATCAGCCCCAGCATTTT. Translating it yields CASSLTGQGNQPQHF.

The table lists this clonotype with many counts. The chain carries TRBV12-3 or TRBV12-4 and TRBJ1-2; TRBD1 aligns across 7 bases. The V segment lost 7 bases and the J segment 4 bases; nucleotides outside the gene matches: 9. The CDR3 runs 14 residues. The chain's CDR3 is CASTKGQAGYGYTF. The CDR3 nucleotides read TGTGCCAGCACCAAAGGACAGGCGGGCTATGGCTACACCTTC.

This clonotype has more than one count but fewer than ten. V gene TRBV28 combines with J gene TRBJ2-7; maybe TRBD2 (5 bases). Deletions cut 7 bases from V and 6 bases from J, with 19 bases between. Per germline, CDR1 MDHEN and CDR2 SYDVKM. The CDR3 totals 14 residues. In nucleotides, the CDR3 is TGTGCCAGCACCAACTATGGGCTAGCCGGCGAGCAGTACTTC. This gives the protein CASTNYGLAGEQYF.

This clonotype was observed a handful of times. This rearrangement joins TRBV5-1 to TRBJ2-2; 12 nucleotides agree with TRBD1. The V segment lost 7 bases and the J segment 5 bases; nucleotides outside the gene matches: 12. The CDR3 consists of 17 residues. Per germline, CDR1 SGHRS and CDR2 YFSETQ. The CDR3 DNA reads as TGCGCCAGCGGCCCAGGGGACAGGGGGCGCACGACCGGGGAGCTGTTTTTT. This translates into CASGPGDRGRTTGELFF.

The gene calls are TRBV11-3 and TRBJ2-4; D remains ambiguous. Between the trimmed V and J ends, which lost 1 base and 2 bases, there was a span of 9 bases. The CDR3 loop spans 15 amino acids. CDR1 is SGHNT, CDR2 YENEEA, per germline. The CDR3 loop reads CASSLGSLTKNIQYF. The CDR3 bases are TGTGCCAGCAGCTTAGGTAGCTTGACCAAAAACATTCAGTACTTC.

This clonotype has at least ten counts. The chain employs TRBV2 and TRBJ2-1, with D perhaps being TRBD1 or TRBD2 (5 bases each). With 6 bases removed from V and 4 bases from J, the gap between germline ends came to 22 bases. In germline, CDR1 is SNHLY, CDR2 FYNNEI. The CDR3 runs 17 residues. The CDR3 reads CASRERDRQLSYNEQFF. CDR3 DNA sequence: TGTGCCAGCAGAGAACGGGACCGCCAACTCTCATACAATGAGCAGTTCTTC.

This clonotype was counted only a few times. The gene calls are TRBV6-1 and TRBJ1-1; TRBD1 agrees at 8 bases. Germline CDR1 MNHNS, CDR2 SASEGT. The CDR3 spans 14 residues. V lost 6 bases to trimming and J lost 2 bases; unmatched junction nucleotides: 5. The CDR3 loop reads CASSSQGENTEAFF. CDR3 DNA sequence: TGTGCCAGCAGCTCACAGGGGGAAAACACTGAAGCTTTCTTT.

This chain links TRBV5-4 with TRBJ2-1; 8 bases fit TRBD2. CDR1 SGHNT and CDR2 YYREEE come from the germline V gene (reference sequence). This CDR3 comprises 15 residues. After removal of 7 bases from V and 4 bases from J, the junction contained 10 bases not matched to a gene. CDR3 DNA: TGTGCCAGCGGGACCGGGGGGGCCGAGTACAATGAGCAGTTCTTC. It yields the protein CASGTGGAEYNEQFF.

This clonotype was counted ten times or more. J is TRBJ2-3 and V is TRBV5-1, with D unclear. CDR3 length equals 13 residues. Trimming pared 5 bases from V and 5 bases from J, leaving 12 bases between. The germline V gene has CDR1 SGHRS and CDR2 YFSETQ. CDR3 bases: TGCGCCAGCAGGGATCCCGGAAAAGATACGCAGTATTTT. Protein product: CASRDPGKDTQYF.

The sample holds a few counts of this clonotype. The V and J genes are TRBV12-5 and TRBJ1-3; D uncertain. CDR3 length equals 15 residues. V was shortened by 5 bases and J by 2 bases, with 13 bases between the two germline ends. Germline V lookup: CDR1 LGHNT, CDR2 FRNRAP. The CDR3 loop reads CASGASWGAGNTIYF. CDR3 nucleotides: TGTGCTAGTGGTGCGTCTTGGGGTGCTGGAAACACCATATATTTT.

This clonotype has just one count. The J gene is TRBJ2-4, the V gene TRBV7-2; weak D call: TRBD2 (6 bases). The germline V gene has CDR1 SGHTA and CDR2 FQGNSA. V dropped 2 bases and J dropped 3 bases, with 8 bases sitting between them. The CDR3 totals 14 residues. CDR3 region: CASSLTRDKNIQYF. The CDR3 nucleotides read TGTGCCAGCAGCTTAACGCGGGACAAAAACATTCAGTACTTC.

This clonotype came up a few times. The chain links TRBV6-1 to TRBJ1-5; tentative D call: TRBD1 (5 bases). The CDR3 consists of 14 residues. Germline V gene lookup returns CDR1 MNHNS and CDR2 SASEGT. V was pared by 3 bases and J by 5 bases, with 11 bases between. Here the CDR3 DNA reads TGTGCCAGCAGTGACGTCCGGGGCCATCAGCCCCAGCATTTT. Protein: CASSDVRGHQPQHF.

V and J are TRBV7-2 and TRBJ2-7, with 7 bases aligning to TRBD1. Germline assignment: CDR1 SGHTA and CDR2 FQGNSA. The CDR3 length is 14 residues. The V and J ends lost 5 bases and 2 bases, in that order; junction bases with no gene match: 6. The CDR3 DNA follows: TGTGCCAGCAGCATACGACAGGGAACCTACGAGCAGTACGTC. It specifies CASSIRQGTYEQYV.

This clonotype was seen at least ten times. The chain links TRBV6-1 to TRBJ2-7, with TRBD2 matching over 11 bases. The germline gives CDR1 MNHNS, CDR2 SASEGT. Trimming took 6 bases from V and 3 from J; bases not matched to a gene: 4. The CDR3 consists of 14 residues. This CDR3 reads CASSRLAGNYEQYF. CDR3 bases: TGTGCCAGCAGCAGACTAGCGGGAAACTACGAGCAGTACTTC.

The chain recombines TRBV19 with TRBJ1-5, with D uncertain. With 5 bases removed from V and 2 bases from J, the gap between germline ends came to 10 bases. Germline V gene data show CDR1 as LNHDA and CDR2 as SQIVND (reference sequence). The CDR3 extends over 14 amino acids. The CDR3 loop is CASSVPNGNQPQHF. CDR3 sequence (DNA): TGTGCCAGTAGTGTACCTAATGGCAATCAGCCCCAGCATTTT. Full variable domain (missing parts from reference TRBV19 and TRBJ1-5): DGGITQSPKYLFRKEGQNVTLSCEQNLNHDAMYWYRQDPGQGLRLIYYSQIVNDFQKGDIAEGYSVSREKKESFPLTVTSAQKNPTAFYLCASSVPNGNQPQHFGDGTRLSIL.

The chain uses TRBV5-1 and TRBJ2-1, with D uncertain. Deletions cut 4 bases from V and 6 bases from J, with 14 bases between. This CDR3 spans 14 amino acids. Looked up from germline, CDR1 is SGHRS and CDR2 is YFSETQ. In DNA, the CDR3 is TGCGCCAGCAGCGTCGGGCAATACCGCAATGAGCAGTTCTTC. It codes for CASSVGQYRNEQFF.

This rearrangement joins TRBV28 to TRBJ1-6; D gene uncertain. V lost 3 bases and J lost 19, with 13 bases in between. The CDR3 runs to 11 residues. CDR1 MDHEN and CDR2 SYDVKM come from the germline V gene. CDR3 coding DNA: TGTGCCAGCAGTTTGGGCCCTCGATTTCACTTT. This encodes CASSLGPRFHF.